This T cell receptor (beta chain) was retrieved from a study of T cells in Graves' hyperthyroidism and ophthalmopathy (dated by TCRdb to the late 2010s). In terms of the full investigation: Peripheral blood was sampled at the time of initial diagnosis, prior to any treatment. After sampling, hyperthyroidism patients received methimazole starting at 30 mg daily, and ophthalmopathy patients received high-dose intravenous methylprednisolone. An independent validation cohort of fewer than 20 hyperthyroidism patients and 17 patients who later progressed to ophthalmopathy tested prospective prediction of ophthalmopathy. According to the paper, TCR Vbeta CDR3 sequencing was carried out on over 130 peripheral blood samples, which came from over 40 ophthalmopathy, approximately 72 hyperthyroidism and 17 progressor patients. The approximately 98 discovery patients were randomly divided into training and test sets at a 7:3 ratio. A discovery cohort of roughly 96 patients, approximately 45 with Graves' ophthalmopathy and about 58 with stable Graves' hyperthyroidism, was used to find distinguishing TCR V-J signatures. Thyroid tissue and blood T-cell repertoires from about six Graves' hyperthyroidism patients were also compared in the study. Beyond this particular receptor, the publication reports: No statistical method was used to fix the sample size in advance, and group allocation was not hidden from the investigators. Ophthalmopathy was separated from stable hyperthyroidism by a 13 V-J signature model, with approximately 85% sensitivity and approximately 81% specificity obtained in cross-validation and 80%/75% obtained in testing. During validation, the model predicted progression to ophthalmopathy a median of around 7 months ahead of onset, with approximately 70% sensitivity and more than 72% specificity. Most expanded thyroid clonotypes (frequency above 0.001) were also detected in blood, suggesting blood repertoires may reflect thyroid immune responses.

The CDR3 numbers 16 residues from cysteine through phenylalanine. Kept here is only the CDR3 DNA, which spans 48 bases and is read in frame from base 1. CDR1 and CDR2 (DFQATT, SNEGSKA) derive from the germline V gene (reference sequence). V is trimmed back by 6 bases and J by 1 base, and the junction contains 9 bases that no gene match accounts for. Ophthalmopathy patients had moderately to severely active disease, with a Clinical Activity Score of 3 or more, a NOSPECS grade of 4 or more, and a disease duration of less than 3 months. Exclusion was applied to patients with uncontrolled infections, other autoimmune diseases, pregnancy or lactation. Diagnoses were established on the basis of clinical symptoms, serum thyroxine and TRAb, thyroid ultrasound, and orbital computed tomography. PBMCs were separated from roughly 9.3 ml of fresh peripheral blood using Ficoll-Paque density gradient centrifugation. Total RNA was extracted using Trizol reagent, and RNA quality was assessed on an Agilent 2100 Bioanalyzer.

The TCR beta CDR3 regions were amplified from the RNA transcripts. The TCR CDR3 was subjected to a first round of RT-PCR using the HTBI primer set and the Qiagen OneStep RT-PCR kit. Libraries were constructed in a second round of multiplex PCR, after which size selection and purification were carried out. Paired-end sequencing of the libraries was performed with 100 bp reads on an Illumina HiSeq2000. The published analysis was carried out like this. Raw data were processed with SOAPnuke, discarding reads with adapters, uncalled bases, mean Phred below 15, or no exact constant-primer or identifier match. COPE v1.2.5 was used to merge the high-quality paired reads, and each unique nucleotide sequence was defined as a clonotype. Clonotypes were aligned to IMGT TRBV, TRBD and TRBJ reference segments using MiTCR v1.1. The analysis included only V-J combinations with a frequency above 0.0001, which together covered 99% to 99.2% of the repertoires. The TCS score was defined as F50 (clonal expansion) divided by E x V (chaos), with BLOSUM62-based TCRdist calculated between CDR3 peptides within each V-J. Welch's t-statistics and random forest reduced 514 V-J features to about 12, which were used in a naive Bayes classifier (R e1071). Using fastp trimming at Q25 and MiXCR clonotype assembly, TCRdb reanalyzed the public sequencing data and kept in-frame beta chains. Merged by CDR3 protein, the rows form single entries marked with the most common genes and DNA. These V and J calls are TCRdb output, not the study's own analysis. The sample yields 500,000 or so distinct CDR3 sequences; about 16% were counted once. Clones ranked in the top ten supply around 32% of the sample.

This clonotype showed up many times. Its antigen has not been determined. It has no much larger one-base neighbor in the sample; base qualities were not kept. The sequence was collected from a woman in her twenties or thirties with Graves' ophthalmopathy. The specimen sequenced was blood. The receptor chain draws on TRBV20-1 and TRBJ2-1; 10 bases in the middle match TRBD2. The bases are TGCAGTGCAGGAGCCCTAGCGGGAGTATCCTACAATGAGCAGTTCTTC. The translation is CSAGALAGVSYNEQFF.